Sequencing of this T cell receptor beta chain was carried out in a study of spatial heterogeneity in lung cancer. The overall study: A consistent excess of beta-chain over alpha-chain sequences was detected.

The time point is: sample taken at primary tumor resection. Unsorted whole RNA of tumor, nontumor lung or frozen PBMC was sequenced. TCRdb ran MiXCR on the 5' RACE reads and lists one entry per CDR3 protein. The sample shows 10,000 to 15,000 distinct CDR3 sequences, about 4% of them seen only once. Study-wide points: Ubiquitous expanded tumor TCRs appeared in blood more at resection than follow-up.

In this sample, this clonotype turned up many times. Its antigen is unknown. Trimming cost V 0 bases and J 3 bases, with 9 bases left between them. This CDR3 is 15 amino acids long. Per the germline V gene, CDR1 is SGDLS and CDR2 is YYNGEE. The sample in question was PBMCs, obtained at surgery. The V gene is TRBV9, the J gene TRBJ1-4; D unclear. This sequence was found in a male donor with early-stage non-small cell lung cancer. This CDR3 reads CASSVGYSSNEKLFF. In DNA, the CDR3 is TGTGCCAGCAGCGTAGGCTATAGTTCTAATGAAAAACTGTTTTTT.